The next 15 T cell receptor beta chains were all read from a single sample in a study of CD8+CD57+ T cells in acquired aplastic anemia. In patients chosen for sequencing, flow cytometry had shown CD8+CD57+ cell expansion. CDR3 and TCR beta VDJ profiling relied on genomic DNA as the template. TCRdb recomputed calls from the reads with MiXCR, one row per CDR3 protein. The sample lists roughly 280,000 distinct CDR3 sequences; roughly 61% were seen once. The specimen was sorted CD4+, CD8+, or CD8+CD57+ T cells (not recorded which) from PBMCs. The origin of the receptors is a human donor with aplastic anemia.

CDR3: CATSDPQGGTSNTGELFF. The DNA of the CDR3 is TGTGCCACCAGTGATCCCCAGGGCGGGACCTCGAACACCGGGGAGCTGTTTTTT. V is TRBV24-1 and J is TRBJ2-2; D is perhaps TRBD2 (6 bases). From germline, CDR1 is KGHDR and CDR2 SFDVKD. This CDR3 contains 18 residues. Trimming left V 3 bases short and J 0 bases short, with 16 bases between.

Concerning this clonotype: The junction departs from germline at one end; a sequencing error may be responsible. The V gene is TRBV7-2, the J gene TRBJ2-1; D is perhaps TRBD2 (5 bases). This CDR3 spans 18 amino acids. Germline V gene data show CDR1 as SGHTA and CDR2 as FQGNSA. The CDR3 nucleotides read TGCGCCAGCAGCCAAGATAAAGCGTTTTGGGCCGAGGGCAATGAGCAGTTCTTC. Its protein is CASSQDKAFWAEGNEQFF.

A single count supports this clonotype. This chain uses TRBV12-3 or TRBV12-4 with TRBJ2-5, with D unresolved. V lost 6 bases and J 2 bases, leaving 7 bases between the germline ends. This CDR3 comprises 12 residues. CDR3 sequence: CASSSQQETQYF. The CDR3 bases are TGTGCCAGCAGCAGCCAGCAAGAGACCCAGTACTTC.

J is TRBJ2-1 and V is TRBV2, with 9 bases fitting TRBD1. The CDR3 length is 12 residues. V was pared by 3 bases and J by 15 bases, with 6 bases of the junction left unmatched. Germline CDR1 and CDR2: SNHLY and FYNNEI. CDR3 region: CASSDNKGQGFF. CDR3 bases: TGTGCCAGCAGTGACAACAAGGGACAGGGGTTCTTC.

This clonotype was seen a single time. This chain connects TRBV28 to TRBJ2-7; D remains ambiguous. The V gene lost 2 bases and the J gene lost 2 bases, with 10 bases spanning the gap. The germline CDR1 and CDR2 sequences are MDHEN and SYDVKM. The CDR3 is 14 residues long. CDR3 DNA sequence: TGTGCCAGCAGTTTAACCCGACGTACCTACGAGCAGTACTTC. It specifies CASSLTRRTYEQYF. Full variable domain (rest looked up from reference TRBV28 and TRBJ2-7): DVKVTQSSRYLVKRTGEKVFLECVQDMDHENMFWYRQDPGLGLRLIYFSYDVKMKEKGDIPEGYSVSREKKERFSLILESASTNQTSMYLCASSLTRRTYEQYFGPGTRLTVT.

The V gene is TRBV20-1, the J gene TRBJ1-5, with 9 bases that match TRBD1. V lost 5 bases, J lost 6 bases, and 20 bases stayed unmatched. Looked up from germline, CDR1 is DFQATT and CDR2 is SNEGSKA (reference sequence). The length of the CDR3 is 18 residues. This CDR3 is CSAPTGGGETGWFQPQHF. In DNA, the CDR3 is TGCAGTGCTCCAACAGGGGGCGGAGAGACAGGCTGGTTTCAGCCCCAGCATTTT.

The chain uses TRBV25-1 and TRBJ2-7, with 11 bases lining up with TRBD2. V trimming: 1 base; J trimming: 4 bases; junction bases outside the gene matches: 21. Germline CDR1 reads MGHDK; CDR2 reads SYGVNS. The CDR3 is 21 amino acids. CDR3 DNA: TGTGCCAGCAGTGAATTATGCCCCCTCTCGACTAGCGGGAAAGTAAGGTACGAGCAGTACTTC. It translates to CASSELCPLSTSGKVRYEQYF.

The rearrangement joins TRBV2 to TRBJ2-1; 7 nucleotides agree with TRBD1. The CDR3 spans 13 residues. V lost 6 bases to trimming and J lost 4 bases; unmatched junction nucleotides: 3. Germline CDR1 is SNHLY and CDR2 is FYNNEI. CDR3 DNA sequence: TGTGCCAGCAGGGTGACAGGGTACAATGAGCAGTTCTTC. It specifies CASRVTGYNEQFF.

V usage is TRBV5-1 and J usage is TRBJ2-7; D is perhaps TRBD1 or TRBD2 (6 bases each). V lost 3 bases to trimming and J lost 4 bases, with 20 bases between them. CDR3 length: 16 residues. Germline V gene lookup returns CDR1 SGHRS and CDR2 YFSETQ. CDR3 bases: TGCGCCAGCAGCTCAGGGGACTTGACCGGGACGTACGAGCAGTACTTC. Amino acids: CASSSGDLTGTYEQYF.

For this clonotype: A junction end diverges from the germline sequence, so it may reflect a read error. This rearrangement joins TRBV5-1 to TRBJ2-7; D not resolved. Germline loops: CDR1 SGHRS, CDR2 YFSETQ. The length of the CDR3 is 13 residues. Here the CDR3 DNA reads TGCGCCAGCAGCTCGGTTGGAGCCCACGATCAGTACTTC. Translated, it gives CASSSVGAHDQYF. Full variable domain (remainder filled in from reference TRBV5-1 and TRBJ2-7): KAGVTQTPRYLIKTRGQQVTLSCSPISGHRSVSWYQQTPGQGLQFLFEYFSETQRNKGNFPGRFSGRQFSNSRSEMNVSTLELGDSALYLCASSSVGAHDQYFGPGTRLTVT.

The gene calls are TRBV7-2 and TRBJ1-2, with D perhaps TRBD1 (5 bases). This CDR3 contains 15 residues. Germline V gives CDR1 SGHTA, CDR2 FQGNSA. V dropped 2 bases and J dropped 5 bases, with 15 bases sitting between them. The DNA for the CDR3 is TGTGCCAGCAGCTTACTCGGGGGGAAGGGATATGGCTACACCTTC. Translated, it gives CASSLLGGKGYGYTF. Using reference TRBV7-2 and TRBJ1-2 for the parts outside the CDR3, the full variable domain is GAGVSQSPSNKVTEKGKDVELRCDPISGHTALYWYRQSLGQGLEFLIYFQGNSAPDKSGLPSDRFSAERTGGSVSTLTIQRTQQEDSAVYLCASSLLGGKGYGYTFGSGTRLTVV.

The genes are TRBV10-3 and TRBJ2-2; D gene unclear. CDR1 and CDR2 from the germline V gene are ENHRY and SYGVKD. The CDR3 consists of 14 residues. V lost 2 bases and J 6 bases, leaving 10 bases between the germline ends. CDR3 protein: CAISELLESGELFF. CDR3 DNA sequence: TGTGCCATCAGTGAGCTCCTAGAATCCGGGGAGCTGTTTTTT.

There are many counts of this clonotype. The rearrangement uses TRBV12-3 or TRBV12-4 and TRBJ2-1; the match to TRBD1 covers 7 bases. V gave up 8 bases and J gave up 4 bases; unmatched junction bases: 8. The CDR3 loop spans 14 amino acids. The CDR3, as DNA: TGTGCCAGCCAGCCGGGACAGAGTTACAATGAGCAGTTCTTC. It is translated as CASQPGQSYNEQFF.

This clonotype was recorded only once. Just one base apart from a much larger clone, this may be a read error. V is TRBV15 and J is TRBJ1-2; TRBD1 matches at 10 bases. Germline lookup yields CDR1 LNHNV and CDR2 YYDKDF (reference sequence). The CDR3 spans 15 residues. DNA of the CDR3: TGTGCCACCAGCGGGGAGGGGGACAGGGGAGATGGCTACCCCTTC. It translates to CATSGEGDRGDGYPF.

The V and J genes are TRBV12-3 or TRBV12-4 and TRBJ1-2, with 7 bases aligning to TRBD1. J lost 8 bases, V lost 7 bases, and 4 bases had no gene match. There are 11 residues in the CDR3. The CDR3 sequence: CASTDRDGYTF. Written as DNA, the CDR3 is TGTGCCAGCACCGACAGGGACGGCTACACCTTC.